One sample yielded the 19 T cell receptor beta chains listed below, sequenced in a study of blood T cells in healthy people across ages. The use of a sample-barcoded 5' primer and a J-beta primer mix characterized a second PCR of roughly 6 to 11 cycles. TCRdb re-called the 5' RACE reads through MiXCR, storing one row per CDR3 protein. The data hold approximately 600,000 distinct CDR3 sequences, with around 54% observed a single time. Sample: blood. These receptors all stem from a man in his fifties or sixties in good health.

V usage is TRBV6-5 and J usage is TRBJ1-5, with 10 positions matching TRBD1. J gave up 4 bases and V 9 bases, and 6 bases lay outside the gene matches. From germline, CDR1 is MNHEY and CDR2 SVGAGI. The CDR3 runs 14 residues. The chain's CDR3 is CASSGTGENQPQHF. The DNA for the CDR3 is TGTGCCAGTTCCGGGACAGGGGAAAATCAGCCCCAGCATTTT.

J is TRBJ2-1 and V is TRBV4-2, with 10 bases fitting TRBD2. Germline values: CDR1 LGHNA, CDR2 YNFKEQ. The CDR3 length is 16 residues. With V trimmed by 0 bases and J by 3 bases, 2 bases remained unmatched. The CDR3 loop is CASSQDRTSGYNEQFF. DNA of the CDR3: TGTGCCAGCAGCCAAGATAGGACTAGCGGCTACAATGAGCAGTTCTTC.

The rearrangement uses TRBV13 and TRBJ1-1, with D perhaps matching TRBD1 (5 bases). Trimming removed 8 bases from V and 5 bases from J, with 9 bases in between. CDR1 and CDR2 (germline): PRHDT, FYEKMQ (reference sequence). There are 11 residues in the CDR3. The CDR3 loop reads CASFGGTEAFF. CDR3 nucleotides: TGTGCCAGCTTCGGGGGTACTGAAGCTTTCTTT.

V is TRBV5-1 and J is TRBJ1-5; the D gene is possibly TRBD1 (5 bases). Germline loops: CDR1 SGHRS, CDR2 YFSETQ. The CDR3 spans 14 residues. Trimming stripped 7 bases from V and 5 bases from J, with 16 bases between. Written as DNA, the CDR3 is TGCGCCAGCCGCCGGGGCCCAGGCGATCAGCCCCAGCATTTT. Protein sequence: CASRRGPGDQPQHF.

This clonotype was seen a few times. J is TRBJ2-1 and V is TRBV7-2; TRBD2 matches 12 bases. The trim removed 5 bases at V and 7 bases at J, leaving 9 bases unmatched. The CDR3 is 16 residues long. Germline values: CDR1 SGHTA, CDR2 FQGNSA. The chain's CDR3 is CASSGSSGGAWNEQFF. DNA of the CDR3: TGTGCCAGCAGCGGGTCTAGCGGGGGGGCTTGGAATGAGCAGTTCTTC.

This clonotype was counted once. This chain connects TRBV28 to TRBJ2-6, with D unclear. The CDR3 runs to 15 residues. CDR1 MDHEN and CDR2 SYDVKM come from the germline V gene. Trimming took 6 bases from V and 2 from J, leaving 11 bases between them. The CDR3 loop is CASSSPAPGANVLTF. CDR3 DNA: TGTGCCAGCAGCTCCCCCGCGCCTGGGGCCAACGTCCTGACTTTC.

Many counts were recorded for this clonotype. The chain links TRBV4-3 to TRBJ1-6; D is unclear. Trimming pared 1 base from V and 6 bases from J, leaving 10 bases between. The CDR3 is 15 amino acids. The germline gives CDR1 LGHNA, CDR2 YSLEER. The CDR3 protein is CASSQGTATNSPLHF. The CDR3 region has the DNA TGCGCCAGCAGCCAAGGAACAGCGACTAATTCACCCCTCCACTTT.

This clonotype was observed a few times. The gene calls are TRBV5-1 and TRBJ2-4; 8 nucleotides align to TRBD1. Trimming cost V 4 bases and J 5 bases; bases outside gene matches: 2. This CDR3 comprises 13 residues. Germline V CDR1 and CDR2: SGHRS, YFSETQ. CDR3: CASSQGQENIQYF. Written as DNA, the CDR3 is TGCGCCAGCAGCCAGGGACAGGAAAACATTCAGTACTTC.

This clonotype showed up just a few times. The chain recombines TRBV29-1 with TRBJ2-4, with 7 positions matching TRBD2. The length of the CDR3 is 14 residues. The ends lost 4 bases at V and 6 bases at J; junction bases unmatched: 9. The germline V gene encodes CDR1 SQVTM and CDR2 ANQGSEA. This CDR3 reads CSVVREGSLNIQYF. CDR3 sequence (DNA): TGCAGCGTTGTTAGGGAGGGGTCTTTAAACATTCAGTACTTC.

This chain uses TRBV4-1 with TRBJ2-5; a weak D match, TRBD2 (6 bases). The ends were cut back, 3 bases at V and 0 bases at J, with 11 bases in the middle. The CDR3 contains 15 residues. Germline V gene data show CDR1 as MGHRA and CDR2 as YSYEKL. CDR3 bases: TGCGCCAGCAGCCAGGCGGGGAAATACCAAGAGACCCAGTACTTC. Translating gives CASSQAGKYQETQYF.

The rearrangement joins TRBV29-1 to TRBJ2-5, with D possibly TRBD2 on 5 matching bases. CDR1 and CDR2 from the germline V gene are SQVTM and ANQGSEA. This CDR3 is 14 amino acids long. Trimming took off 4 bases at V and 3 bases at J, with 15 bases between the two ends. CDR3 in DNA: TGCAGCGTTGGGACTCCCGGTAACAAAGAGACCCAGTACTTC. Its translation: CSVGTPGNKETQYF. Supplemented by reference TRBV29-1 and TRBJ2-5, the full variable domain reads SAVISQKPSRDICQRGTSLTIQCQVDSQVTMMFWYRQQPGQSLTLIATANQGSEATYESGFVIDKFPISRPNLTFSTLTVSNMSPEDSSIYLCSVGTPGNKETQYFGPGTRLLVL.

This rearrangement joins TRBV24-1 to TRBJ2-5; the D gene is possibly TRBD1 (5 bases). Matching the DNA end better, TRBJ2-7 makes the J call doubtful. Germline V lookup: CDR1 KGHDR, CDR2 SFDVKD. This CDR3 is 16 amino acids long. The CDR3 nucleotides are TGTGCCACCAGTAACTTGGGAAAGGCAGGGTCGTACGAGCAGTACTTC. Its protein product is CATSNLGKAGSYEQYF.

The chain is built from TRBV27 and TRBJ1-2; 12 nucleotides align to TRBD1. Germline V gene data show CDR1 as MNHEY and CDR2 as SMNVEV (reference sequence). The V segment lost 4 bases and the J segment 7 bases; nucleotides outside the gene matches: 7. The CDR3 extends over 15 amino acids. The CDR3 sequence: CASSSPGQGARGYTF. As DNA, the CDR3 is TGTGCCAGCAGTTCGCCGGGACAGGGGGCGCGTGGCTACACCTTC.

The chain employs TRBV6-1 and TRBJ2-5; possibly TRBD1 or TRBD2 for D (6 bases each). Matching the DNA end better, TRBJ2-7 makes the J call doubtful. In germline, CDR1 is MNHNS, CDR2 SASEGT. CDR3 length: 14 residues. CDR3 coding DNA: TGTGCCAGCAGTGAGACCGGAGGGGGGCACGAGCAGTACTTC. Its protein is CASSETGGGHEQYF.

On this clonotype itself: Just one base apart from a much larger clone, this may be a read error. This rearrangement joins TRBV28 to TRBJ1-1; D is ambiguous. Germline CDR1 and CDR2: MDHEN and SYDVKM. CDR3 size: 15 residues. Between the trimmed V and J ends, which lost 3 bases and 5 bases, there was a span of 16 bases. CDR3: CASSFRAWESTEAFF. For the CDR3, the DNA is TGTGCCAGCAGTTTCCGCGCCTGGGAGTCGACTGAAGCTTTCTTT.

The table lists this clonotype with a few counts. The CDR3 here is CSAKLAGAYNEQFF. The CDR3 nucleotides are TGCAGCGCCAAACTAGCGGGGGCCTACAATGAGCAGTTCTTC. V and J are TRBV20-1 and TRBJ2-1; 11 bases are shared with TRBD2. The CDR3 spans 14 residues. Per the germline V gene, CDR1 is DFQATT and CDR2 is SNEGSKA (reference sequence).

The chain joins TRBV2 to TRBJ2-1; 9 bases agree with TRBD2. The length of the CDR3 is 15 residues. The germline gives CDR1 SNHLY, CDR2 FYNNEI. The trim removed 6 bases at V and 5 bases at J, leaving 8 bases unmatched. Here the CDR3 DNA reads TGTGCCAGCAGGCCTGGGACTAGCCCTAACAATGAGCAGTTCTTC. Residues: CASRPGTSPNNEQFF.

This clonotype occurred a few times. The chain employs TRBV7-2 and TRBJ1-4, with 8 bases aligning to TRBD1. The CDR3 has 17 residues. Germline CDR1 is SGHTA and CDR2 is FQGNSA. V lost 1 base to trimming and J lost 7 bases; unmatched junction nucleotides: 11. The CDR3 region has the DNA TGTGCCAGCAGCTTAGTTTTTCGGACAGGGACGGTTGAAAAACTGTTTTTT. As protein: CASSLVFRTGTVEKLFF.

There are a few counts of this clonotype. V and J are TRBV5-1 and TRBJ2-5; TRBD2 might be the D (6 bases). The J call is in doubt because the DNA end fits TRBJ2-7 better. The CDR3 covers 14 residues. Germline V CDR1 and CDR2: SGHRS, YFSETQ. The CDR3 sequence is CASSPGERIHEQYF. CDR3 in DNA: TGCGCCAGCAGCCCGGGGGAGAGGATCCACGAGCAGTACTTC.